The 17 T cell receptor beta chains below all came from one sample that was sequenced in a study of post-analysis software for immune sequencing data. The study, taken as a whole, reports: About five TRBV segments, including TRBV5-6, TRBV5-1 and TRBV20-1, were more frequent in patients than controls.

TCR beta cDNA libraries included unique molecular identifiers. In TCRdb, the PCR reads were re-called with MiXCR into one record per CDR3 protein. Seen here are about 770,000 distinct CDR3 sequences, 35% to 55% observed once, and the top ten hold roughly 4.4%. Their antigens are not known. The sequenced material came from blood. The receptors come from a girl aged 10 to 17 with multiple sclerosis.

The table lists this clonotype with a few counts. The junction departs from the called germline gene at one end, perhaps through a read error. The chain joins TRBV27 to TRBJ2-1; D is uncertain. The CDR3 contains 12 residues. Germline CDR1 reads MNHEY; CDR2 reads SMNVEV (reference sequence). CDR3 DNA sequence: TGTGCCAGCGGTTTCCTTAACAATGAGCAGTTCTTC. The encoded protein is CASGFLNNEQFF.

The J gene is TRBJ2-6, the V gene TRBV7-2; 7 bases are shared with TRBD1. The CDR3 covers 17 residues. Looked up from germline, CDR1 is SGHTA and CDR2 is FQGNSA. The trim removed 5 bases at V and 0 bases at J, leaving 7 bases unmatched. The CDR3 DNA follows: TGTGCCAGCAGCCTTCCGGGACAGCTCTCTGGGGCCAACGTCCTGACTTTC. It codes for CASSLPGQLSGANVLTF.

J is TRBJ2-7 and V is TRBV12-3 or TRBV12-4; D is uncertain. V was cut by 7 bases and J by 2 bases, with 21 bases left in between. The CDR3 length is 16 residues. This CDR3 is CASTPYLVGGAYEQYF. For the CDR3, the DNA is TGTGCCAGCACCCCCTACTTAGTTGGTGGGGCCTACGAGCAGTACTTC.

This clonotype was seen a handful of times. This chain links TRBV10-3 with TRBJ1-2, with no clear D. Trimming removed 0 bases at V and 4 bases at J, with 9 bases between. The CDR3 contains 14 residues. The germline V gene has CDR1 ENHRY and CDR2 SYGVKD. CDR3 sequence reads: CAISESGTVYGYTF. CDR3 coding DNA: TGTGCCATCAGTGAGTCGGGAACAGTCTATGGCTACACCTTC.

This sequence joins TRBV6-2 or TRBV6-3 and TRBJ2-1; TRBD1 aligns across 9 bases. J was trimmed by 4 bases and V by 6 bases; bases with no gene match: 4. CDR3 length: 14 residues. Germline loops: CDR1 MNHEY, CDR2 SVGEGT. CDR3 residues: CASSHGQGYNEQFF. The CDR3 DNA follows: TGTGCCAGCAGCCACGGACAGGGGTACAATGAGCAGTTCTTC.

J is TRBJ2-1 and V is TRBV20-1; D is uncertain. Germline loops: CDR1 DFQATT, CDR2 SNEGSKA (reference sequence). Trimming stripped 4 bases from V and 6 bases from J, with 19 bases between. This CDR3 spans 15 amino acids. The CDR3 DNA is TGCAGTGCTACGAGAGCCAAGAGAGGTCCCAATGAGCAGTTCTTC. This gives the protein CSATRAKRGPNEQFF.

The rearrangement links TRBV7-9 to TRBJ2-7, with D hard to call. This CDR3 is 15 amino acids long. Trimming left V 5 bases short and J 2 bases short, with 16 bases between. Germline V gene sequence: CDR1 SEHNR, CDR2 FQNEAQ (reference sequence). CDR3 protein: CASSSSRGPTYEQYF. As DNA, the CDR3 is TGTGCCAGCAGCAGCAGCAGAGGCCCCACCTACGAGCAGTACTTC.

This clonotype was detected once. The rearrangement links TRBV4-3 to TRBJ2-7, with 9 nucleotides matching TRBD1. This CDR3 region has 18 residues. The germline V gene encodes CDR1 LGHNA and CDR2 YSLEER. V lost 0 bases to trimming and J lost 1 base; unmatched junction nucleotides: 10. The CDR3 DNA reads as TGCGCCAGCAGCCAAGACGCCCGCGCCGGGACAGGGTCCTACGAGCAGTACTTC. It codes for CASSQDARAGTGSYEQYF.

Details on this clonotype: An end of the junction does not agree with germline; a read error may underlie this. The genes are TRBV20-1 and TRBJ1-3; possibly TRBD1 for D (6 bases). This CDR3 is built from 14 residues. Per the germline V gene, CDR1 is DFQATT and CDR2 is SNEGSKA (reference sequence). The CDR3 region is CSARAQGRGNTRYF. Here the CDR3 DNA reads TGCAGTGCTAGAGCACAGGGAAGAGGAAACACCAGATATTTT.

The rearrangement uses TRBV12-3 or TRBV12-4 and TRBJ2-1; 10 bases line up with TRBD2. The CDR3 runs to 15 residues. The J segment lost 14 bases and the V segment lost 2 bases, leaving 12 bases of the junction unmatched. The CDR3 here is CASSLMARSAGGKFF. Written as DNA, the CDR3 is TGTGCCAGCAGTTTAATGGCGAGATCAGCGGGAGGGAAGTTCTTC.

As DNA, the CDR3 is TGCAGTGCTAGCGCGACCGGGCCTAGCAACGAGCAGTACTTC. It translates to CSASATGPSNEQYF. The V gene is TRBV20-1, the J gene TRBJ2-7; the D gene is possibly TRBD2 (5 bases). The germline V gene encodes CDR1 DFQATT and CDR2 SNEGSKA (reference sequence). V lost 3 bases to trimming and J lost 5 bases, with 17 bases between them. This CDR3 region has 14 residues.

In this sample, this clonotype turned up a few times. The chain couples TRBV5-1 to TRBJ2-5, with 7 bases matching TRBD1. TRBJ2-7 explains the end of the DNA better; the J call may be wrong. This CDR3 comprises 13 residues. Germline CDR1 reads SGHRS; CDR2 reads YFSETQ. The CDR3 DNA sequence: TGCGCCAGCAGCTTCAATAGGGACAGCGAGCAGTACTTC. Translated, it gives CASSFNRDSEQYF.

This chain links TRBV20-1 with TRBJ2-1; D is unresolved. The CDR3 is made up of 15 amino acids. Trimming removed 3 bases from V and 4 bases from J, with 16 bases in between. In germline, CDR1 is DFQATT, CDR2 SNEGSKA (reference sequence). CDR3 nucleotide sequence: TGCAGTGCTAGGGTTTTTGACTCACCATACAATGAGCAGTTCTTC. Protein product: CSARVFDSPYNEQFF.

The chain recombines TRBV9 with TRBJ1-2; maybe TRBD1 (5 bases). This CDR3 comprises 14 residues. V was shortened by 3 bases and J by 4 bases, with 13 bases between the two germline ends. Germline-derived CDR1 and CDR2 are SGDLS and YYNGEE. The CDR3 sequence: CASSATEGAYGYTF. CDR3 in DNA: TGTGCCAGCAGCGCGACAGAAGGGGCCTATGGCTACACCTTC. The variable domain in full, with the rest retrieved from reference TRBV9 and TRBJ1-2, is DSGVTQTPKHLITATGQRVTLRCSPRSGDLSVYWYQQSLDQGLQFLIQYYNGEERAKGNILERFSAQQFPDLHSELNLSSLELGDSALYFCASSATEGAYGYTFGSGTRLTVV.

The chain couples TRBV11-2 to TRBJ2-6; D unresolved. The V and J ends lost 3 bases and 1 base respectively, with 25 bases between them. The CDR3 is 21 amino acids. Per germline, CDR1 SGHAT and CDR2 FQNNGV. The CDR3 coding sequence is TGTGCCAGCAGCTTTCGAGCGTTGGGTCGCTCTCTTATATCTGGGGCCAACGTCCTGACTTTC. Translation gives CASSFRALGRSLISGANVLTF.

The chain couples TRBV10-3 to TRBJ2-7; TRBD1 agrees at 7 bases. V shed 6 bases and J 0 bases; nucleotides not matched to a gene: 8. There are 15 residues in the CDR3. Germline V gives CDR1 ENHRY, CDR2 SYGVKD. The DNA of the CDR3 is TGTGCCATCAGGGACGACAGGGAGAGCTCCTACGAGCAGTACTTC. Its protein is CAIRDDRESSYEQYF.

This sequence joins TRBV7-6 and TRBJ2-4; 9 bases are shared with TRBD1. The J call is uncertain, as TRBJ2-5 better fits the DNA end. Germline lookup yields CDR1 SGHVS and CDR2 FNYEAQ. The CDR3 is 15 amino acids. Here the CDR3 DNA reads TGTGCCAGCAGCGTAACAGGGGGCGCATGGGAGACCCAGTACTTC. Protein sequence: CASSVTGGAWETQYF.